Listed below are T cell receptor beta chains from one sample, sequenced in a study of cytomegalovirus exposure and HLA in healthy donors. Produced via immunoSEQ multiplex PCR; TCRdb's table is partial and in-frame only. The sample includes some 160,000 clones, around 85% seen only once; the top ten take 1.3%. The sequenced sample was PBMCs. The receptors were gathered from a man aged 45-65 years in good health and CMV-seropositive. CDR3s include the opening cysteine and the closing phenylalanine or tryptophan. D genes are given only for firm matches. Clone size is shown for a subset of rows, as once, few, many or a class of expanded clone.

V,D,J,size,DNA,CDR3
TRBV15,NA,TRBJ2-7,NA,TGTGCCACCAGCAGCCACACAAGCTCCTACGAGCAGTACTTC,CATSSHTSSYEQYF
TRBV2,NA,TRBJ1-5,NA,TGTGCCAGTAGCGGGTCCGATAGCAATCAGCCCCAGCATTTT,CASSGSDSNQPQHF
TRBV29-1,NA,TRBJ2-5,NA,TGCAGCGTTATCCCGGAGGGGGAGACCCAGTACTTC,CSVIPEGETQYF
TRBV7-2,TRBD1,TRBJ1-5,NA,TGTGCCAGCAGCCAGAGACAGGGCTGGGGGATAAGCAATCAGCCCCAGCATTTT,CASSQRQGWGISNQPQHF
TRBV7-3,TRBD2,TRBJ2-5,NA,TGTGCCAGCAGCTTAGGTGGGAGGGCCCGCGAGACCCAGTACTTC,CASSLGGRARETQYF
TRBV18,NA,TRBJ2-7,NA,TGTGCCAGCTCACCACCGGTAAACTACGAGCAGTACTTC,CASSPPVNYEQYF
TRBV28,NA,TRBJ1-1,NA,TGTGCCAGCAGTACCATGCCCCCGGGCACTGAAGCTTTCTTT,CASSTMPPGTEAFF
TRBV7-8,NA,TRBJ2-7,NA,TGTGCCAGCAGCTTGACTGAGTCCTACGAGCAGTACTTC,CASSLTESYEQYF
TRBV29-1,NA,TRBJ2-3,NA,TGCAGCGTTGGGACAGTAACAGATACGCAGTATTTT,CSVGTVTDTQYF
TRBV4-2,TRBD2,TRBJ2-3,NA,TGTGCCAGCAGCCACATACTAGCGGGACGAACAGATACGCAGTATTTT,CASSHILAGRTDTQYF
TRBV5-4,NA,TRBJ2-5,NA,TGTGCCAGCAGCGGAGGAGGTACTGGGCGGAGGGAGACCCAGTACTTC,CASSGGGTGRRETQYF
TRBV6-5,NA,TRBJ1-3,NA,TGTGCCAGCAGTTACTCCGGCGGGAACTCTGGAAACACCATATATTTT,CASSYSGGNSGNTIYF
TRBV19,NA,TRBJ1-1,few,TGTGCCAGTAGTGATCGAGACACTGAAGCTTTCTTT,CASSDRDTEAFF
TRBV5-1,NA,TRBJ1-3,NA,TGCGCCAGCACAGGAAGATACTCTGGAAACACCATATATTTT,CASTGRYSGNTIYF
TRBV28,TRBD2,TRBJ2-5,NA,TGTGCCAGCAGTGGGACTAGCGGGAGGGAAGAGACCCAGTACTTC,CASSGTSGREETQYF
TRBV4-1,NA,TRBJ2-3,NA,TGCGCCAGCAGCCAAGATTTCGCGGTCACAGATACGCAGTATTTT,CASSQDFAVTDTQYF
TRBV23-1,NA,TRBJ2-3,NA,TGCGCCAGCAGTCAATCGCGTGACTGTGGAGATACGCAGTATTTT,CASSQSRDCGDTQYF
TRBV10-3,NA,TRBJ1-5,NA,TGTGCCATCAGTGAGTCGGTGAGCGGTCAGCCCCAGCATTTT,CAISESVSGQPQHF
TRBV7-2,TRBD2,TRBJ2-7,NA,TGTGCCAGCAGCTTGAGCGGGACTTCCTACGAGCAGTACTTC,CASSLSGTSYEQYF
TRBV25-1,NA,TRBJ1-1,NA,TGTGCCAGCAGGGGAGAAACTGAAGCTTTCTTT,CASRGETEAFF
TRBV28,TRBD1,TRBJ1-4,NA,TGTGCCAGCAGTTTAGTGGACAGGACTAATGAAAAACTGTTTTTT,CASSLVDRTNEKLFF
TRBV9,NA,TRBJ1-2,NA,TGTGCCAGCAGCCCGCGAAGCACGCACTGGTATGGCTACACCTTC,CASSPRSTHWYGYTF
TRBV5-4,TRBD1,TRBJ1-2,NA,TGTGCCAGCAGCCAAACAACCGGGACAGGCTATGGCTACACCTTC,CASSQTTGTGYGYTF
TRBV11-3,TRBD1,TRBJ2-5,NA,TGTGCCAGCAGCGAAGGCAGGGGGTCGACCCAGTACTTC,CASSEGRGSTQYF
TRBV7-3,NA,TRBJ1-1,NA,TGTGCCAGCAGCTTCTCGGTGAACACTGAAGCTTTCTTT,CASSFSVNTEAFF
TRBV6-5,TRBD2,TRBJ2-1,NA,TGTGCCAGCAGTTACTCGGGGACTAAATACAATGAGCAGTTCTTC,CASSYSGTKYNEQFF
TRBV4-1,TRBD2,TRBJ2-1,NA,TGCGCCAGCAGCCAAGATGACCCCGGGAGGGGACTTTCATACAATGAGCAGTTCTTC,CASSQDDPGRGLSYNEQFF
TRBV6-6,NA,TRBJ1-2,NA,TGTGCCAGCAGTTACTCGGGCGGGGGGTACTACACCTTC,CASSYSGGGYYTF
TRBV2,TRBD1,TRBJ2-1,NA,TGTGCCAGCAGTGAAAATCAGGACAGGGACTACAATGAGCAGTTCTTC,CASSENQDRDYNEQFF
TRBV10-2,TRBD1,TRBJ2-1,NA,TGCGCCAGCAGGGAGGACAGGGGGAGGTTCAATGAGCAGTTCTTC,CASREDRGRFNEQFF
TRBV7-2,TRBD2,TRBJ2-1,NA,TGTGCCAGCAGCCCAACTAGCGGGAGGGCCCCGGAGCAGTTCTTC,CASSPTSGRAPEQFF
TRBV5-1,NA,TRBJ2-1,NA,TGCGCCAGCAGCGGCGGGCGGACCCCCGGCAATGAGCAGTTCTTC,CASSGGRTPGNEQFF
TRBV6-6,NA,TRBJ1-2,NA,TGTGCCAGCAATATACAACAGGCCGGGCCCCCTTGGACCACCTTC,CASNIQQAGPPWTTF
TRBV5-1,NA,TRBJ2-5,NA,TGCGCCAGCAGCTTGACAAGAGAGACCCAGTACTTC,CASSLTRETQYF
TRBV30,NA,TRBJ1-4,few,TGTGCCTGGAGTGTTGGAGACAGTAGCGAAAAACTGTTTTTT,CAWSVGDSSEKLFF
TRBV2,NA,TRBJ2-7,once,TGTGCCAGCAGTGGCGGCAGGGGCTCCTACGAGCAGTACTTC,CASSGGRGSYEQYF
TRBV6-5,NA,TRBJ1-1,NA,TGTGCCAGCAGAGCTACAGGGCAGCTTGAAGCTTTCTTT,CASRATGQLEAFF
TRBV4-1,TRBD1,TRBJ2-1,once,TGCGCCAGCAGCGGGACAGGGAGCTCCTACAATGAGCAGTTCTTC,CASSGTGSSYNEQFF
TRBV4-1,NA,TRBJ2-5,NA,TGCGCCAGCAGCCAAGATCCGCCAGGGAGGCAAGAGACCCAGTACTTC,CASSQDPPGRQETQYF
TRBV19,TRBD1,TRBJ2-1,NA,TGTGCCAGTAGTGACCCGGGACAGCCTCCCAATGAGCAGTTCTTC,CASSDPGQPPNEQFF
TRBV5-5,NA,TRBJ2-7,NA,TGTGCCAGCAGCTTGGGGCAGAGGCCCGAGCAGTACTTC,CASSLGQRPEQYF
TRBV27,NA,TRBJ1-5,NA,TGTGCCAGCAGTCCCTATTTACGGGAGCAGCCCCAGCATTTT,CASSPYLREQPQHF
TRBV7-2,NA,TRBJ2-7,NA,TGTGCCAGTCACGGGTTCAACTCCTACGAGCAGTACTTC,CASHGFNSYEQYF
TRBV28,NA,TRBJ2-7,NA,TGTGCCAGCAATCAACAGGGGAGGATCTGGGAGCAGTACTTC,CASNQQGRIWEQYF
TRBV28,NA,TRBJ1-5,once,TGTGCCAGCAGTTTAGACGGGAATCAGCCCCAGCATTTT,CASSLDGNQPQHF
TRBV6-6,NA,TRBJ2-7,NA,TGTGCCAGCAGTGTACTCTACGAGCAGTACTTC,CASSVLYEQYF
TRBV14,NA,TRBJ1-1,NA,TGTGCCAGCAGCCCCCAACGGGAGACTGAAGCTTTCTTT,CASSPQRETEAFF
TRBV6-5,NA,TRBJ1-3,NA,TGTGCCAGCAGTTACTCGAGAGGTTTCTCTGGAAACACCATATATTTT,CASSYSRGFSGNTIYF
TRBV28,NA,TRBJ1-3,NA,TGTGCCAGTACGCAGGGAATCTCTGGAAACACCATATATTTT,CASTQGISGNTIYF
TRBV7-6,NA,TRBJ2-7,few,TGTGCCAGCAGCCAGGGGACGGACTCCTACGAGCAGTACTTC,CASSQGTDSYEQYF
TRBV2,TRBD1,TRBJ2-7,NA,TGTGCCAGCAGTCCCCGGGACAGGGACGGCGAGCAGTACTTC,CASSPRDRDGEQYF
TRBV28,NA,TRBJ2-1,NA,TGTGCCAGCAGCGGCTCCTACAATGAGCAGTTCTTC,CASSGSYNEQFF
TRBV5-1,NA,TRBJ2-1,once,TGCGCCAGCAGCGAAAGACAGGGAGGTTTCAATGAGCAGTTCTTC,CASSERQGGFNEQFF
TRBV7-2,NA,TRBJ1-2,NA,TGTGCCAGCAGCCACTCCCCGGGGGGCTACACCTTC,CASSHSPGGYTF
TRBV5-5,TRBD2,TRBJ2-1,few,TGTGCCAGCAGCTCAGCTAGCGGATACAATGAGCAGTTCTTC,CASSSASGYNEQFF
TRBV28,TRBD2,TRBJ2-7,NA,TGTGCCAGCAGTCCCACCGGGGGGGCGGGGTACGAGCAGTACTTC,CASSPTGGAGYEQYF
TRBV28,NA,TRBJ2-7,NA,TGTGCCAGCAGTTCCCCCCTCGGGAGCCTGGGGTACGAGCAGTACTTC,CASSSPLGSLGYEQYF
TRBV28,NA,TRBJ1-5,NA,TGTGCCAGCAGTTCCTATCAGTCGGGTCAGCCCCAGCATTTT,CASSSYQSGQPQHF